The next 30 T cell receptor beta chains were all read from a single sample in a study of tumor-infiltrating lymphocytes in primary liver carcinoma. TCR beta cDNA was prepared out of approximately 470 ng total RNA by means of a constant-region primer. A slightly modified ARM-PCR protocol with three nested multiplex PCR rounds produced these TCR beta libraries. A C-beta reverse primer was combined with TRBV1-TRBV30 forward primers in the first two PCR rounds, and each round had approximately 9 cycles. TCRdb ran MiXCR on the multiplex PCR reads and lists one entry per CDR3 protein. The profile shows some 94,000 distinct CDR3 sequences, around 63% of them singletons. Extraction of RNA together with DNA used roughly 18-32 mg of unsorted bulk tissue. The sample taken for sequencing was liver tumor tissue from sampling region 5. Noted subset: tumor region T5, tumor centre. These receptor sequences come from a woman aged 60-75 years with primary liver carcinoma and hepatitis B virus infection.

About this clonotype itself: Germline is not matched at one junction end, which may reflect a read error. The chain joins TRBV29-1 to TRBJ2-5; D is perhaps TRBD1 or TRBD2 (5 bases each). The CDR3 is 12 amino acids. Germline V CDR1 and CDR2: SQVTM, ANQGSEA. The CDR3 sequence: CSVFRGHGTQYF. The CDR3 nucleotides read TGCAGCGTTTTCCGGGGCCACGGGACCCAATACTTC.

This clonotype was seen only a few times. This sequence may be a read error, since a much larger clone differs from it by one base. The gene calls are TRBV12-3 or TRBV12-4 and TRBJ2-2; possibly TRBD2 for D (5 bases). The CDR3 is 11 amino acids. The CDR3 loop is CASTLFGELSF. CDR3 DNA sequence: TGTGCCAGCACCTTATTCGGGGAGCTGTCTTTT.

A remark on this clonotype: The junction does not match germline at one end; this may be a read error. V and J are TRBV14 and TRBJ2-5; D gene unclear. CDR1 and CDR2 (germline): SGHDN, FVKESK. The CDR3 spans 16 residues. As DNA, the CDR3 is TGCAACACTACGACGAGAACTGGTGAAGCTTGGGAGACCCAGTACTTC. As protein: CNTTTRTGEAWETQYF.

Worth noting for this clonotype: A read error may account for a junction end that differs from germline. CDR3 in DNA: TGTGCCGGCAGTCGAGGGGCGGGGAGAGAGACCCAGTACTTC. This translates into CAGSRGAGRETQYF. V gene TRBV6-5 combines with J gene TRBJ2-5, with D maybe TRBD2 (6 bases). The CDR3 spans 14 residues. Germline CDR1 is MNHEY and CDR2 is SVGAGI.

The sample holds one count of this clonotype. CDR3 coding DNA: TGTATCAGCAGCATTCATGGTGGGACTGAAGCTTTCTTT. It yields the protein CISSIHGGTEAFF. This chain joins TRBV11-2 and TRBJ1-1; D is uncertain. This CDR3 region has 13 residues. The germline V gene encodes CDR1 SGHAT and CDR2 FQNNGV. Complete variable domain (other parts from reference TRBV11-2 and TRBJ1-1): EAGVAQSPRYKIIEKRQSVAFWCNPISGHATLYWYQQILGQGPKLLIQFQNNGVVDDSQLPKDRFSAERLKGVDSTLKIQPAKLEDSAVYLCISSIHGGTEAFFGQGTRLTVV.

Worth noting for this clonotype: A junction boundary mismatches the germline segment, possibly from a read error. The gene calls are TRBV29-1 and TRBJ1-1, with D unclear. There are 13 residues in the CDR3. CDR1 SQVTM and CDR2 ANQGSEA come from the germline V gene. This CDR3 reads CSVEDLRNTGAFF. The CDR3 nucleotides are TGCAGCGTTGAAGATCTCAGGAACACTGGAGCTTTCTTT.

This clonotype was observed a few times. This CDR3 fails to terminate in the conserved phenylalanine or tryptophan, so it likely reflects a read error. V and J are TRBV28 and TRBJ2-7; D perhaps matches TRBD2 (6 bases). The CDR3 contains 13 residues. V was shortened by 7 bases and J by 5 bases, with 15 bases between the two germline ends. Germline-derived CDR1 and CDR2 are MDHEN and SYDVKM. CDR3: CASTLPGGHEQYL. Here the CDR3 DNA reads TGTGCCAGCACACTCCCCGGAGGGCACGAGCAGTACTTA.

Points on this clonotype: The junction and the germline gene differ at one end; a read error may be behind it. V and J are TRBV11-2 and TRBJ2-1; D gene unclear. The CDR3 length is 15 residues. Germline CDR1 SGHAT, CDR2 FQNNGV. CDR3 in amino acids: CASSLESWRVSEQFF. For the CDR3, the DNA is TGTGCCAGCAGCCTAGAGAGCTGGCGTGTGAGTGAGCAGTTCTTC.

On this clonotype itself: Its ends do not fully match the called genes, so a read error is possible. The V and J genes are TRBV28 and TRBJ2-4, with D possibly matching TRBD1 (5 bases). Germline loops: CDR1 MDHEN, CDR2 SYDVKM. The CDR3 sequence is 14 residues long. In DNA form, the CDR3 reads TGTACCAGCAGTTACTCAAGACAGAAAAACATTCAGTACTTC. Translation gives CTSSYSRQKNIQYF. The entire variable domain, with the rest obtained from reference TRBV28 and TRBJ2-4, is as follows: DVKVTQSSRYLVKRTGEKVFLECVQDMDHENMFWYRQDPGLGLRLIYFSYDVKMKEKGDIPEGYSVSREKKERFSLILESASTNQTSMYLCTSSYSRQKNIQYFGAGTRLSVL.

On this clonotype itself: This is likely a read error, given that the CDR3 carries no conserved phenylalanine or tryptophan at its end. CDR3 loop: CASRPGQGRSQSSYNEQFL. CDR3 nucleotide sequence: TGTGCCAGCAGACCCGGACAGGGTCGAAGTCAGAGCTCCTACAATGAGCAGTTCCTC. The chain joins TRBV28 to TRBJ2-1; 8 positions match TRBD1. The CDR3 is made up of 19 amino acids. In germline, CDR1 is MDHEN, CDR2 SYDVKM. Germline trimming cut 6 bases from V and 0 bases from J; bases unmatched to any gene: 16.

V gene TRBV4-2 combines with J gene TRBJ1-5, with D perhaps matching TRBD1 (6 bases). Trimming pared 2 bases from V and 6 bases from J, leaving 14 bases between. The germline CDR1 and CDR2 sequences are LGHNA and YNFKEQ. The CDR3 totals 15 residues. The CDR3 nucleotides are TGTGCCAGCAGCCAAATAGAGGGGGGGTTTCAGCCCCAGCATTTT. It codes for CASSQIEGGFQPQHF.

Concerning this clonotype itself: With a much larger clone just one base away, this may be a read error. The chain is built from TRBV7-3 and TRBJ1-1, with D hard to call. Per the germline V gene, CDR1 is SGHTA and CDR2 is FQGTGA. The CDR3 has 13 amino acids. The CDR3 reads CASSLSSNAEAFF. CDR3 bases: TGTGCCAGCAGCTTATCCTCGAACGCTGAAGCTTTCTTT.

Comment on this clonotype: This may come from a read error, since a much larger clone is one base off. This rearrangement joins TRBV6-1 to TRBJ1-5; D assignment may be TRBD1 or TRBD2 (5 bases each). The last part of the DNA fits TRBJ2-3 better; the J call may be wrong. CDR1 and CDR2 (germline): MNHNS, SASEGT. The CDR3 totals 15 residues. DNA of the CDR3: TGTGCCAGCAGTAAAGGGGACCTAAGCAATCAGCCCCAGTATTTT. This sequence encodes CASSKGDLSNQPQYF.

A note on this clonotype: A much larger clone lies one base from this, so it may be a read error. The J gene is TRBJ2-2, the V gene TRBV14, with D unclear. The length of the CDR3 is 16 residues. The germline V gene has CDR1 SGHDN and CDR2 FVKESK. The CDR3 coding sequence is TGTGCCAGCGGCCAAAAACTCACAGCGAAGACCGGGGAGCTGTTTTTT. Its protein is CASGQKLTAKTGELFF.

V usage is TRBV6-1 and J usage is TRBJ2-3, with 11 bases matching TRBD2. CDR3 length: 16 residues. CDR1 and CDR2 from the germline V gene are MNHNS and SASEGT. V dropped 7 bases and J dropped 6; count of bases not matched to a gene: 12. The CDR3 sequence: CASNPALAGGGDTQYF. The CDR3 DNA is TGTGCCAGCAATCCGGCGTTAGCGGGAGGGGGGGATACGCAGTATTTT.

Details on this clonotype: Given the absence of the conserved phenylalanine or tryptophan at the CDR3 end, a read error is likely. This sequence joins TRBV11-2 and TRBJ1-4, with TRBD1 identical over 7 bases. Trimming took 3 bases from V and 0 from J; bases not matched to a gene: 10. This CDR3 region has 18 residues. CDR1 and CDR2 from the germline V gene are SGHAT and FQNNGV. The CDR3 loop reads CASSLTGTTGATNEKLFL. DNA for the CDR3: TGTGCCAGCAGCTTGACAGGGACCACTGGAGCAACTAATGAAAAACTGTTTCTT.

Note on this clonotype: Likely a read error: the CDR3 ends without its conserved phenylalanine or tryptophan. The chain joins TRBV7-9 to TRBJ2-1; TRBD2 aligns across 7 bases. Germline CDR1 SEHNR, CDR2 FQNEAQ (reference sequence). The CDR3 is made up of 17 amino acids. The CDR3 protein is CANSLGGRGSSYNEQFI. The CDR3 DNA follows: TGTGCCAACAGCTTAGGTGGGCGCGGGAGCTCCTACAATGAGCAGTTCATC.

Only a few counts were recorded for this clonotype. This may come from a read error, since a much larger clone is one base off. The chain couples TRBV5-1 to TRBJ2-2; 8 bases match TRBD2. CDR1 and CDR2 (germline): SGHRS, YFSETQ. V lost 3 bases, J lost 7 bases, and 11 bases stayed unmatched. The CDR3 totals 16 residues. CDR3: CASSSVAGSGIGELFF. The CDR3, as DNA: TGCGCCAGCAGCTCCGTAGCGGGGTCTGGGATCGGGGAGCTGTTTTTT.

The CDR3 DNA follows: TGTGCCAGCAGCTTTTCCGTGTTGGAGACCCAGTACTTC. Translated, it gives CASSFSVLETQYF. The chain combines TRBV7-3 with TRBJ2-5; no firm D call. Trimming took 3 bases from V and 5 from J, leaving 10 bases between them. CDR3 length: 13 amino acids. Germline V gene data show CDR1 as SGHTA and CDR2 as FQGTGA. Filled out from reference TRBV7-3 and TRBJ2-5, the complete variable domain reads GAGVSQTPSNKVTEKGKYVELRCDPISGHTALYWYRQSLGQGPEFLIYFQGTGAADDSGLPNDRFFAVRPEGSVSTLKIQRTERGDSAVYLCASSFSVLETQYFGPGTRLLVL.

J is TRBJ2-1 and V is TRBV11-2, with TRBD2 matching 12 bases. CDR1 is SGHAT and CDR2 is FQNNGV in the germline V gene. The CDR3 runs 16 residues. Trimming at V came to 6 bases and at J to 10 bases, leaving 13 bases not matched to a gene. CDR3 in amino acids: CASSFSLAGGQREQFF. Here the CDR3 DNA reads TGTGCCAGCAGTTTTTCACTAGCGGGAGGCCAAAGAGAGCAGTTCTTC.

This clonotype was counted many times. The CDR3 sequence is CAWSLGSSFYGYTF. CDR3 coding DNA: TGTGCCTGGAGTCTTGGGAGCAGCTTCTATGGCTACACCTTC. This chain uses TRBV30 with TRBJ1-2; D unclear. Trimming removed 2 bases at V and 4 bases at J, with 14 bases between. This CDR3 has 14 residues. From germline, CDR1 is GTSNPN and CDR2 SVGIG (reference sequence).

This clonotype was counted many times. This sequence joins TRBV6-5 and TRBJ1-6, with a tentative D call TRBD1 (5 bases). The CDR3 sequence is 17 residues long. Deletions cut 0 bases from V and 8 bases from J, with 17 bases between. The germline CDR1 and CDR2 sequences are MNHEY and SVGAGI. This CDR3 reads CASSYSVMPGIDSPLHF. Here the CDR3 DNA reads TGTGCCAGCAGTTACTCGGTTATGCCAGGGATTGATTCACCCCTCCACTTT.

In regard to this clonotype: A read error is possible here, since a much larger clone lies one base away. V usage is TRBV6-5 and J usage is TRBJ2-5, with 9 bases that match TRBD1. This CDR3 contains 15 residues. Germline CDR1 reads MNHEY; CDR2 reads SVGAGI. CDR3: CASSYTGGGGETQHF. In nucleotides, the CDR3 is TGTGCCAGCAGTTATACAGGGGGCGGTGGGGAGACCCAGCACTTC.

On this clonotype: Mismatch with germline at one junction end may stem from a read error. The chain has TRBV11-2 and TRBJ2-2; D is possibly TRBD2 (6 bases). Looked up from germline, CDR1 is SGHAT and CDR2 is FQNNGV. The CDR3 covers 16 residues. CDR3 coding DNA: TGTGCCTGCAGCTTTGGTACGGCTAGCGCAACCGGGGAGCTGTTATTT. It is translated as CACSFGTASATGELLF. Complete variable domain (other parts from reference TRBV11-2 and TRBJ2-2): EAGVAQSPRYKIIEKRQSVAFWCNPISGHATLYWYQQILGQGPKLLIQFQNNGVVDDSQLPKDRFSAERLKGVDSTLKIQPAKLEDSAVYLCACSFGTASATGELLFGEGSRLTVL.

The J gene is TRBJ2-2, the V gene TRBV7-8, with 7 bases that match TRBD2. Per the germline V gene, CDR1 is SGHVS and CDR2 is FQNEAQ. The CDR3 is 16 residues long. The trim removed 2 bases at V and 6 bases at J, leaving 9 bases unmatched. Here the CDR3 DNA reads TGTGCCAGCAGCTTACGGGGGGACTCCAACGCCGGGGAGCTGTTTTTT. Residues: CASSLRGDSNAGELFF.

This clonotype was recorded only once. A junction boundary mismatches the germline segment, possibly from a read error. The chain combines TRBV6-5 with TRBJ1-4; 7 bases match TRBD1. This CDR3 contains 15 residues. Germline CDR1 is MNHEY and CDR2 is SVGAGI. The CDR3 region has the DNA TGTGCCAGCAGTCACTCCATGACAGGGAAGGTAAAACTGTTTTTT. Amino acids: CASSHSMTGKVKLFF.

With respect to this clonotype: One end of the junction is discordant with germline, which a read error may explain. V gene TRBV11-2 combines with J gene TRBJ2-3, with 9 bases fitting TRBD1. Germline CDR1 and CDR2: SGHAT and FQNNGV. CDR3 length: 14 amino acids. CDR3: CASSLDRGVDMQYF. CDR3 bases: TGTGCCAGCAGCCTTGACAGGGGGGTAGATATGCAGTATTTT.

Note on this clonotype: This may be a read error, as it is one base from a much larger clone. The chain couples TRBV28 to TRBJ1-1, with 8 bases aligning to TRBD1. Germline loops: CDR1 MDHEN, CDR2 SYDVKM. The CDR3 loop spans 13 amino acids. The CDR3 nucleotides are TGTGCCAGCACCTTGACAGGGGAGCCTGAAGCTTCCTTT. Its translation: CASTLTGEPEASF.

This clonotype was seen a handful of times. V is TRBV28 and J is TRBJ2-1; D is possibly TRBD2 (6 bases). In germline, CDR1 is MDHEN, CDR2 SYDVKM. This CDR3 has 17 residues. Trimming stripped 2 bases from V and 4 bases from J, with 18 bases between. The CDR3 sequence: CASSLVSGDRLYNEQFF. DNA for the CDR3: TGTGCCAGCAGTTTAGTTTCGGGGGATAGGTTGTACAATGAGCAGTTCTTC.

On this clonotype itself: Sequence at one end of the junction differs from germline and may be a read error. The genes are TRBV11-1 and TRBJ2-1; D might be TRBD1 (5 bases). Germline V gene data show CDR1 as SGHAT and CDR2 as FQDESV (reference sequence). The CDR3 length is 12 residues. Here the CDR3 DNA reads TGTGCCAGTAGCCTTGACAGAAATGATCAGTTCTTC. Translation: CASSLDRNDQFF. The entire variable domain, with the rest obtained from reference TRBV11-1 and TRBJ2-1, is as follows: EAEVAQSPRYKITEKSQAVAFWCDPISGHATLYWYRQILGQGPELLVQFQDESVVDDSQLPKDRFSAERLKGVDSTLKIQPAELGDSAMYLCASSLDRNDQFFGPGTRLTVL.